The present entry profiles one T cell receptor (beta chain) with its context. What it binds is not known. This sample was included in a study of OX40 agonist ivuxolimab in advanced cancers. As for the study in general: Earlier anti-PD-1, anti-PD-L1 or anti-CTLA-4 therapy was permitted; about 38% had received some. The study, taken as a whole, reports: At 0.1 to 3.0 mg/kg, clonal expansion of CD4+ and CD8+ blood T cells had occurred by week 6. The antigen specificity of the peripheral T cells (those that were expanded) was not determined. Among T cells, CD8+ cells averaged more expanded clones than CD4+ cells.

TCRdb keeps only in-frame clones here, not all; method: immunoSEQ multiplex PCR. The repertoire holds tens of thousands of clones, about 90% seen once, with around 2.6% in the top ten. This clonotype was obtained from an adult with an advanced solid tumor such as melanoma, head and neck, liver or kidney cancer. Source: CD4+ or CD8+ T cells sorted from blood, taken in a trial of the OX40 agonist ivuxolimab.

The CDR3 region is CASSYSAPGRGQPQHF. The CDR3 nucleotides read TGTGCCAGCAGTTACTCCGCGCCAGGGCGCGGTCAGCCCCAGCATTTT. The chain employs TRBV6-5 and TRBJ1-5, with D perhaps TRBD1 (5 bases). Germline V gene data show CDR1 as MNHEY and CDR2 as SVGAGI. V was shortened by 0 bases and J by 6 bases, with 15 bases between the two germline ends. This CDR3 is 16 amino acids long.